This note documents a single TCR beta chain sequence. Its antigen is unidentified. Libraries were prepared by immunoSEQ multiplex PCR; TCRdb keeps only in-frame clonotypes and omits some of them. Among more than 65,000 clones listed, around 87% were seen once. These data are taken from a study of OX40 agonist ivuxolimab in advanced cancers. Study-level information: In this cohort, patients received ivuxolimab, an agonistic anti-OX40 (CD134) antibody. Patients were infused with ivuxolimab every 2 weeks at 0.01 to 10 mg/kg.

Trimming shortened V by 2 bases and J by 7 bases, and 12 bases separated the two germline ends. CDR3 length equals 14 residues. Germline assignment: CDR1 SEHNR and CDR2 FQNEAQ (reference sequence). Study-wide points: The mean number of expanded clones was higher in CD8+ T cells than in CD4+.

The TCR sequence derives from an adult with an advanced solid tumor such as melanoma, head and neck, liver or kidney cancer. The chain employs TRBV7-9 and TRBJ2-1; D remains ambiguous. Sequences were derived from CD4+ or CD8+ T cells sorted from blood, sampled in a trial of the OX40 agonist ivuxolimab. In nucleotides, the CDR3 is TGTGCCAGCAGCTTATACTCACCGGTTAATGAGCAGTTCTTC. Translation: CASSLYSPVNEQFF. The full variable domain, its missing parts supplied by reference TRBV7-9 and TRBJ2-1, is DTGVSQNPRHKITKRGQNVTFRCDPISEHNRLYWYRQTLGQGPEFLTYFQNEAQLEKSRLLSDRFSAERPKGSFSTLEIQRTEQGDSAMYLCASSLYSPVNEQFFGPGTRLTVL.